The 14 T cell receptor beta chains below come from one sample, sequenced in a study of CD8+ T cells in alopecia areata. Following RNA extraction, reverse transcription yielded cDNA that acted as the sequencing template. Some clones are missing from TCRdb's copy, which holds only in-frame ones; the method was immunoSEQ multiplex PCR. The repertoire consists of 130,000 to 150,000 clones, with 45% to 60% occurring once and the leading ten covering more than 0.95%. Sequencing used CD4+ T cells sorted from blood, obtained at week 0. The source of these receptors is a human donor with alopecia areata.

This clone has just a few counts. The rearrangement uses TRBV25-1 and TRBJ2-5, with D uncertain. The CDR3 loop spans 14 amino acids. Per the germline V gene, CDR1 is MGHDK and CDR2 is SYGVNS. V lost 3 bases, J lost 1 base, and 9 bases lay in between. CDR3 DNA sequence: TGTGCCAGCAGTGATGGCCTAACCCAAGAGACCCAGTACTTC. Its translation: CASSDGLTQETQYF.

The chain couples TRBV4-1 to TRBJ2-7; D remains unclear. The CDR3 loop spans 15 amino acids. Germline CDR1 and CDR2: MGHRA and YSYEKL. The V and J ends lost 1 base and 0 bases respectively, with 10 bases between them. CDR3 protein: CASSQAWQSSYEQYF. CDR3 nucleotide sequence: TGCGCCAGCAGCCAAGCTTGGCAGAGCTCCTACGAGCAGTACTTC.

This sequence joins TRBV29-1 and TRBJ1-5; the match to TRBD1 covers 11 bases. The CDR3 length is 13 residues. Trimming at V came to 3 bases and at J to 11 bases, leaving 6 bases not matched to a gene. Looked up from germline, CDR1 is SQVTM and CDR2 is ANQGSEA. The CDR3 sequence: CSVEWDRGGSQHF. The CDR3 nucleotides are TGCAGCGTTGAGTGGGACAGGGGGGGGTCCCAGCATTTT.

The gene calls are TRBV6-6 and TRBJ2-3; possibly TRBD1 for D (6 bases). The CDR3 has 16 amino acids. Germline V lookup: CDR1 MNHNY, CDR2 SVGAGI (reference sequence). V lost 5 bases to trimming and J lost 0 bases, with 15 bases between them. CDR3: CASSIQGSRSTDTQYF. The DNA for the CDR3 is TGTGCCAGCAGTATACAGGGCTCTCGGAGCACAGATACGCAGTATTTT.

The chain joins TRBV29-1 to TRBJ2-5, with 9 bases lining up with TRBD1. The germline CDR1 and CDR2 sequences are SQVTM and ANQGSEA. The CDR3 consists of 14 residues. Trimming at V came to 1 base and at J to 4 bases, leaving 4 bases not matched to a gene. The DNA for the CDR3 is TGCAGCGTTGAAGTAGGACAGGGGCGAGAGACCCAGTACTTC. Amino acid sequence: CSVEVGQGRETQYF.

This clone appeared a few times. V is TRBV7-6 and J is TRBJ2-7, with D perhaps matching TRBD1 (5 bases). V was clipped by 3 bases and J by 3 bases, with 18 bases between them. CDR3 length: 16 residues. The germline V gene encodes CDR1 SGHVS and CDR2 FNYEAQ. The CDR3 protein is CASSFYRPRLIYEQYF. DNA of the CDR3: TGTGCCAGCAGCTTCTACAGGCCCCGGCTTATCTACGAGCAGTACTTC.

This clone was picked up one time. This chain uses TRBV30 with TRBJ1-1; D uncertain. V was shortened by 1 base and J by 1 base, with 7 bases between the two germline ends. CDR3 length: 13 amino acids. Looked up from germline, CDR1 is GTSNPN and CDR2 is SVGIG (reference sequence). The CDR3 is CAWSDSPNTEAFF. The CDR3 DNA follows: TGTGCCTGGAGTGACAGTCCGAACACTGAAGCTTTCTTT.

This rearrangement joins TRBV19 to TRBJ1-1; 7 positions match TRBD1. This CDR3 region has 14 residues. Germline V lookup: CDR1 LNHDA, CDR2 SQIVND (reference sequence). V lost 10 bases to trimming and J lost 1 base; unmatched junction nucleotides: 9. CDR3 residues: CATNPGGRNTEAFF. As DNA, the CDR3 is TGTGCCACCAATCCAGGGGGAAGGAACACTGAAGCTTTCTTT.

This clone occurred a few times. This chain connects TRBV11-1 to TRBJ2-1; possible D gene TRBD1, 5 bases. V gave up 7 bases and J gave up 3 bases, with 13 bases separating them. Looked up from germline, CDR1 is SGHAT and CDR2 is FQDESV (reference sequence). CDR3 size: 14 residues. The CDR3 here is CASNPGADYNEQFF. The CDR3 nucleotides read TGTGCCAGCAACCCTGGGGCGGACTACAATGAGCAGTTCTTC. The whole variable domain, filled in from reference TRBV11-1 and TRBJ2-1, reads EAEVAQSPRYKITEKSQAVAFWCDPISGHATLYWYRQILGQGPELLVQFQDESVVDDSQLPKDRFSAERLKGVDSTLKIQPAELGDSAMYLCASNPGADYNEQFFGPGTRLTVL.

The V and J genes are TRBV2 and TRBJ2-5, with TRBD2 as a possible D gene (6 bases). V lost 6 bases and J 5 bases, leaving 19 bases between the germline ends. Germline loops: CDR1 SNHLY, CDR2 FYNNEI. The CDR3 contains 15 residues. The CDR3 DNA is TGTGCCAGCAGGCGGGGCGATGCACGGCGGGAGACCCAGTACTTC. Its protein product is CASRRGDARRETQYF.

This clone was detected a few times. The chain combines TRBV14 with TRBJ1-1; 7 nucleotides match TRBD1. This CDR3 is 14 amino acids long. CDR1 is SGHDN, CDR2 FVKESK, per germline. V trimming: 2 bases; J trimming: 4 bases; junction bases outside the gene matches: 4. CDR3 residues: CASSQNRGGTEAFF. For the CDR3, the DNA is TGTGCCAGCAGCCAAAACAGGGGAGGCACTGAAGCTTTCTTT.

This chain joins TRBV27 and TRBJ2-3, with D unresolved. Trimming left V 6 bases short and J 1 base short, with 8 bases between. CDR3 length: 13 amino acids. Germline lookup yields CDR1 MNHEY and CDR2 SMNVEV (reference sequence). In DNA, the CDR3 is TGTGCCAGCAGGGCGTTTCGCACAGATACGCAGTATTTT. Its protein product is CASRAFRTDTQYF.

V is TRBV5-4 and J is TRBJ2-3; TRBD2 agrees at 7 bases. This CDR3 contains 16 residues. Germline V CDR1 and CDR2: SGHNT, YYREEE (reference sequence). J gave up 0 bases and V 4 bases, and 8 bases lay outside the gene matches. CDR3 residues: CASSPGGAYSTDTQYF. In DNA form, the CDR3 reads TGTGCCAGCAGCCCGGGAGGAGCGTACAGCACAGATACGCAGTATTTT.

The V and J genes are TRBV6-5 and TRBJ2-5, with D perhaps assigned TRBD1 or TRBD2 (5 bases each). V was pared by 2 bases and J by 5 bases, with 18 bases between. This CDR3 contains 16 residues. Germline V gene lookup returns CDR1 MNHEY and CDR2 SVGAGI. The CDR3 bases are TGTGCCAGCAGTTACAAAGGGGATTCTAAGCGGGAGACCCAGTACTTC. It yields the protein CASSYKGDSKRETQYF.